Below are 26 T cell receptor beta chains sequenced from a single sample in a study of blood T cell repertoires in COVID-19. TCRdb keeps only in-frame clones here, not all; method: immunoSEQ multiplex PCR. Among some 320,000 clones listed, more than 75% were seen once. The sample consisted of PBMCs or T cells enriched from blood (not recorded which). These TCRs come from a man in his fifties or sixties who had recovered from COVID-19.

V is TRBV14 and J is TRBJ1-1; D may be TRBD1 (5 bases). The CDR3 has 16 residues. Trimming removed 2 bases at V and 0 bases at J, with 13 bases between. Germline CDR1 reads SGHDN; CDR2 reads FVKESK. CDR3 region: CASSQNLGQVNTEAFF. In nucleotides, the CDR3 is TGTGCCAGCAGCCAAAATCTGGGGCAGGTGAACACTGAAGCTTTCTTT. The full variable domain, its missing parts supplied by reference TRBV14 and TRBJ1-1, is EAGVTQFPSHSVIEKGQTVTLRCDPISGHDNLYWYRRVMGKEIKFLLHFVKESKQDESGMPNNRFLAERTGGTYSTLKVQPAELEDSGVYFCASSQNLGQVNTEAFFGQGTRLTVV.

The chain carries TRBV7-6 and TRBJ1-2, with TRBD1 matching over 10 bases. This CDR3 comprises 16 residues. J was trimmed by 7 bases and V by 6 bases; bases with no gene match: 14. Per the germline V gene, CDR1 is SGHVS and CDR2 is FNYEAQ. CDR3 residues: CASSRSGGQGKAGYTF. The CDR3 DNA is TGTGCCAGCAGTCGTAGTGGGGGACAGGGGAAGGCTGGCTACACCTTC.

The rearrangement links TRBV30 to TRBJ2-2; TRBD1 aligns across 9 bases. The ends lost 4 bases at V and 5 bases at J; junction bases unmatched: 8. The CDR3 contains 15 residues. Germline CDR1 GTSNPN, CDR2 SVGIG (reference sequence). The DNA of the CDR3 is TGTGCCTGGACTGTCATGGGACAGGGTACCGGGGAGCTGTTTTTT. Translation gives CAWTVMGQGTGELFF.

The chain is built from TRBV19 and TRBJ1-5; D ambiguous. Looked up from germline, CDR1 is LNHDA and CDR2 is SQIVND (reference sequence). The CDR3 length is 12 residues. V was trimmed by 11 bases and J by 7 bases, leaving 15 bases between them. In nucleotides, the CDR3 is TGTGCCGGAGGACCAGAGGGACAGCCCCAGCATTTT. Its translation: CAGGPEGQPQHF.

The chain joins TRBV28 to TRBJ1-1, with D maybe TRBD1 (5 bases). The CDR3 runs 16 residues. V was shortened by 2 bases and J by 1 base, with 14 bases between the two germline ends. The germline CDR1 and CDR2 sequences are MDHEN and SYDVKM. In DNA form, the CDR3 reads TGTGCCAGCAGTTTAGGGGCCGGAGCCGGGAACACTGAAGCTTTCTTT. It codes for CASSLGAGAGNTEAFF.

This rearrangement joins TRBV7-9 to TRBJ1-2; D might be TRBD1 (5 bases). The V gene's germline CDR1 is SEHNR and CDR2 FQNEAQ (reference sequence). The CDR3 is 16 residues long. Trimming cost V 3 bases and J 6 bases, with 20 bases left between them. DNA of the CDR3: TGTGCCAGCAGCTTTCTGGGGCTTGTAACGGGGGATGGCTACACCTTC. Translation: CASSFLGLVTGDGYTF.

V usage is TRBV5-1 and J usage is TRBJ1-1; no clear D. V lost 6 bases, J lost 6 bases, and 18 bases lay in between. The germline V gene encodes CDR1 SGHRS and CDR2 YFSETQ. The CDR3 has 14 residues. In DNA, the CDR3 is TGCGCCAGCACTTGGAGGATAGGGAATTCTGAAGCTTTCTTT. Its translation is CASTWRIGNSEAFF. The full variable domain, in which reference TRBV5-1 and TRBJ1-1 provide the parts outside the CDR3, is KAGVTQTPRYLIKTRGQQVTLSCSPISGHRSVSWYQQTPGQGLQFLFEYFSETQRNKGNFPGRFSGRQFSNSRSEMNVSTLELGDSALYLCASTWRIGNSEAFFGQGTRLTVV.

The chain is built from TRBV11-2 and TRBJ2-1, with a possible D match to TRBD2 (6 bases). This CDR3 has 16 residues. Trimming took 5 bases from V and 9 from J, leaving 23 bases between them. The germline V gene has CDR1 SGHAT and CDR2 FQNNGV. CDR3 residues: CASSQAGTPIGGEQFF. Here the CDR3 DNA reads TGTGCCAGCAGCCAAGCCGGGACTCCTATCGGTGGTGAGCAGTTCTTC.

The chain uses TRBV6-5 and TRBJ1-4, with TRBD1 matching over 7 bases. The CDR3 runs to 16 residues. The V segment lost 0 bases and the J segment 10 bases; nucleotides outside the gene matches: 11. Germline lookup yields CDR1 MNHEY and CDR2 SVGAGI. The CDR3 nucleotides read TGTGCCAGCAGTTACTCCGACAGGGAAGGTCTTGGAAAACTGTTTTTT. Translation gives CASSYSDREGLGKLFF.

This clone was recorded only once. V gene TRBV5-1 combines with J gene TRBJ1-6, with D perhaps matching TRBD1 (5 bases). This CDR3 comprises 15 residues. Trimming stripped 0 bases from V and 7 bases from J, with 11 bases between. Germline V lookup: CDR1 SGHRS, CDR2 YFSETQ. The CDR3 sequence: CASSLAQGMNSPLHF. The DNA of the CDR3 is TGCGCCAGCAGCTTGGCGCAGGGAATGAATTCACCCCTCCACTTT.

The V gene is TRBV7-2, the J gene TRBJ2-1; D not resolved. CDR1 and CDR2 (germline): SGHTA, FQGNSA. This CDR3 region has 13 residues. V lost 1 base and J 6 bases, leaving 7 bases between the germline ends. CDR3 sequence: CASSLVFGNEQFF. In DNA form, the CDR3 reads TGTGCCAGCAGCTTAGTGTTCGGCAATGAGCAGTTCTTC.

The rearrangement joins TRBV28 to TRBJ1-5, with no clear D. V was clipped by 3 bases and J by 4 bases, with 13 bases between them. CDR3 length: 15 amino acids. Germline V gene lookup returns CDR1 MDHEN and CDR2 SYDVKM. The CDR3: CASSFRGSRNQPQHF. Written as DNA, the CDR3 is TGTGCCAGCAGTTTCCGAGGGAGCCGAAATCAGCCCCAGCATTTT.

This rearrangement joins TRBV4-3 to TRBJ2-1; 15 positions match TRBD2. Looked up from germline, CDR1 is LGHNA and CDR2 is YSLEER. J was trimmed by 15 bases and V by 4 bases; bases with no gene match: 10. The CDR3 is made up of 15 amino acids. The CDR3 here is CASSPRTSGGANLFF. Here the CDR3 DNA reads TGCGCCAGCAGCCCCCGGACTAGCGGGGGGGCGAACCTGTTCTTC.

V usage is TRBV6-2 or TRBV6-3 and J usage is TRBJ2-2; D is possibly TRBD1 (6 bases). The ends were cut back, 2 bases at V and 1 base at J, with 11 bases in the middle. The CDR3 sequence is 16 residues long. The germline V gene has CDR1 MNHEY and CDR2 SVGEGT. CDR3 region: CASSYLRGQNTGELFF. CDR3 coding DNA: TGTGCCAGCAGTTACCTCAGGGGTCAGAACACCGGGGAGCTGTTTTTT.

The chain combines TRBV18 with TRBJ2-3; 7 positions agree with TRBD1. Germline lookup yields CDR1 KGHSH and CDR2 LQKENI. The length of the CDR3 is 21 residues. V trimming: 3 bases; J trimming: 3 bases; junction bases outside the gene matches: 24. CDR3 protein: CASSPQRPKNSGGSGTDTQYF. The CDR3 DNA reads TGTGCCAGCTCACCGCAGAGACCTAAAAATTCAGGGGGATCGGGTACAGATACGCAGTATTTT.

J is TRBJ1-1 and V is TRBV7-3; possibly TRBD1 for D (6 bases). This CDR3 contains 14 residues. Trimming pared 5 bases from V and 8 bases from J, leaving 18 bases between. Germline lookup yields CDR1 SGHTA and CDR2 FQGTGA. CDR3 DNA sequence: TGTGCCAGCAGCCCCTCAGCCACGGGGACAGAAGCTTTCTTT. Protein: CASSPSATGTEAFF.

The J gene is TRBJ2-2, the V gene TRBV7-2; D uncertain. The CDR3 covers 18 residues. Germline V gene data show CDR1 as SGHTA and CDR2 as FQGNSA. Trimming left V 1 base short and J 5 bases short, with 20 bases between. The CDR3 loop is CASSLGPSWSVETGELFF. The CDR3 nucleotides read TGTGCCAGCAGCTTAGGGCCCTCGTGGAGCGTGGAAACCGGGGAGCTGTTTTTT.

V usage is TRBV5-6 and J usage is TRBJ1-3, with no clear D. The V end was cut by 2 bases, the J end by 0 bases, with 9 bases between. This CDR3 has 15 amino acids. CDR1 is SGHDT and CDR2 is YYEEEE in the germline V gene. Here the CDR3 DNA reads TGTGCCAGCAGCTTCGCTTCCTACTCTGGAAACACCATATATTTT. This sequence encodes CASSFASYSGNTIYF.

This chain links TRBV18 with TRBJ1-4; D call uncertain. V gave up 0 bases and J gave up 4 bases, with 12 bases separating them. The CDR3 loop spans 16 amino acids. Germline V CDR1 and CDR2: KGHSH, LQKENI. This chain's CDR3 is CASSPPSFRGNEKLFF. CDR3 coding DNA: TGTGCCAGCTCACCACCGTCATTCCGGGGTAATGAAAAACTGTTTTTT.

The chain combines TRBV4-1 with TRBJ2-1; tentatively, D is TRBD1 (5 bases). With 3 bases removed from V and 8 bases from J, the gap between germline ends came to 11 bases. CDR3 length equals 13 residues. The germline V gene has CDR1 MGHRA and CDR2 YSYEKL. CDR3 sequence: CASSQDTRDEQFF. CDR3 nucleotides: TGCGCCAGCAGCCAGGACACAAGGGATGAGCAGTTCTTC.

This rearrangement joins TRBV5-6 to TRBJ2-1; 7 positions agree with TRBD2. The CDR3 is 15 amino acids. Trimming removed 2 bases from V and 2 bases from J; junction bases left unmatched: 4. The germline CDR1 and CDR2 sequences are SGHDT and YYEEEE. The CDR3 nucleotides read TGTGCCAGCAGCTTCACGGGGGGAACCTACAATGAGCAGTTCTTC. It translates to CASSFTGGTYNEQFF.

V gene TRBV19 combines with J gene TRBJ1-6, with TRBD1 as a possible D gene (5 bases). The length of the CDR3 is 15 residues. Germline CDR1 is LNHDA and CDR2 is SQIVND (reference sequence). Trimming shortened V by 7 bases and J by 11 bases, and 21 bases separated the two germline ends. The CDR3 protein is CASTLGAGVTAPLHF. CDR3 DNA: TGTGCCAGTACCCTAGGGGCGGGAGTTACGGCACCCCTCCACTTT. The variable domain in full, completed from reference TRBV19 and TRBJ1-6, reads DGGITQSPKYLFRKEGQNVTLSCEQNLNHDAMYWYRQDPGQGLRLIYYSQIVNDFQKGDIAEGYSVSREKKESFPLTVTSAQKNPTAFYLCASTLGAGVTAPLHFGNGTRLTVT.

The chain employs TRBV3-1 (or the pseudogene TRBV3-2) and TRBJ2-5; possibly TRBD1 for D (5 bases). The CDR3 spans 16 residues. V lost 3 bases to trimming and J lost 2 bases, with 16 bases between them. Germline V gene lookup returns CDR1 LGHDT and CDR2 YNNKEL (reference sequence). CDR3 amino acids: CASSQLAGLGQETQYF. In nucleotides, the CDR3 is TGTGCCAGCAGCCAGCTGGCAGGGTTGGGACAAGAGACCCAGTACTTC.

The CDR3, as DNA: TGCAGTGCTAGATACTACAATGAGCAGTTCTTC. As protein: CSARYYNEQFF. This chain connects TRBV20-1 to TRBJ2-1; unclear D gene. The CDR3 sequence is 11 residues long. Germline CDR1 is DFQATT and CDR2 is SNEGSKA (reference sequence). V was pared by 2 bases and J by 3 bases, with 2 bases between.

J is TRBJ1-1 and V is TRBV29-1; the D gene is possibly TRBD1 (6 bases). There are 13 residues in the CDR3. With 4 bases removed from V and 6 bases from J, the gap between germline ends came to 15 bases. Germline assignment: CDR1 SQVTM and CDR2 ANQGSEA. The CDR3 loop reads CSVVSPGGPEAFF. In nucleotides, the CDR3 is TGCAGCGTTGTTTCCCCTGGGGGCCCTGAAGCTTTCTTT.

The chain uses TRBV19 and TRBJ1-5, with 7 bases identical to TRBD1. Unmatched junction bases numbered 6, after V lost 1 base and J lost 0 bases. The CDR3 spans 17 residues. Germline loops: CDR1 LNHDA, CDR2 SQIVND (reference sequence). As DNA, the CDR3 is TGTGCCAGTAGTATAGGTTGGCAGGGGGTTAGCAATCAGCCCCAGCATTTT. It translates to CASSIGWQGVSNQPQHF. The full variable domain, completed using reference TRBV19 and TRBJ1-5, is DGGITQSPKYLFRKEGQNVTLSCEQNLNHDAMYWYRQDPGQGLRLIYYSQIVNDFQKGDIAEGYSVSREKKESFPLTVTSAQKNPTAFYLCASSIGWQGVSNQPQHFGDGTRLSIL.